This is a list of T cell receptor beta chains from one sample in a study of T cell responses to AZD1222 COVID-19 vaccine. Repertoires were generated with immunoSEQ multiplex PCR, while TCRdb's copy carries only in-frame clones and drops some. The sample includes over 100,000 clones, 75% to 90% seen only once; the top ten take roughly 6.5%. The sequencing used peripheral blood, collected on day 0 of AZD1222 vaccination. Source of these receptors: an adult in good health. Both conserved end residues are part of each CDR3.

>TRBJ1-5|TRBV7-2
CASSQIRDHQPQHF
>TRBJ1-4|TRBV28
CASRDTGGLGEKLFF
>TRBJ1-6|TRBV5-5
CASSLTGMDSPLHF
>TRBJ1-2|TRBV12-3/TRBV12-4
CASSLKGRGYTF
>TRBJ2-2|TRBV6-5
CASSYLPEGTGELFF
>TRBJ1-2|TRBV19
CASSKDLHGYTF
>TRBJ1-2|TRBV21-1
CAIYYGYTF
>TRBJ2-1|TRBV29-1
CSVLGQENNEQFF
>TRBJ1-1|TRBV27
CASSLVNPMNTEAFF
>TRBJ1-1|TRBV9
CASEATYTEAFF
>TRBJ2-5|TRBV9
CASSADLAETQYF
>TRBJ1-5|TRBV18
CASSPPRGRGASQPQHF
>TRBJ1-1|TRBV3-1/TRBV3-2
CASSQRSISRNTEAFF
>TRBJ2-3|TRBV10-3
CAIVGTLAADTQYF
>TRBJ2-2|TRBV10-2
CASRLAGTGELFF
>TRBJ2-7|TRBV20-1
CSAFRDEQYF
>TRBJ2-2|TRBV9
CASSVDAGELFF
>TRBJ1-5|TRBV6-2/TRBV6-3
CASSYPETTRHTNQPQHF
>TRBJ1-5|TRBV19
CASSIRSDVSNQPQHF
>TRBJ1-1|TRBV14
CASSQVGREDEAFF
>TRBJ1-6|TRBV27
CASNDVGGGKYSPLHF
>TRBJ1-6|TRBV3-1/TRBV3-2
CASSQGGRNSPLHF
>TRBJ1-2|TRBV6-5
CASKLTGNYGYTF
>TRBJ1-4|TRBV11-3
CASRLHPGEKLFF
>TRBJ1-1|TRBV18
CASSPPHAGSPEAFF
>TRBJ2-2|TRBV7-5
CARSLAGTSGPGGELFF
>TRBJ2-3|TRBV7-6
CASSLLGPTDTQYF
>TRBJ1-4|TRBV5-4
CASNLKGEEKLFF
>TRBJ1-2|TRBV6-5
CASSSTVNYGYTF
>TRBJ1-2|TRBV18
CASSPFDGYTF
>TRBJ1-2|TRBV6-5
CASSHREYRDYGYTF
>TRBJ1-2|TRBV19
CASSDFTNYGYTF
>TRBJ1-2|TRBV19
CASSQTTGSNYGYTF
>TRBJ1-2|TRBV19
CASSTWKGLGYTF
>TRBJ2-1|TRBV18
CASSLEGSGLLNNEQFF
>TRBJ1-2|TRBV5-4
CASSTGQTNYGYTF
>TRBJ2-3|TRBV29-1
CSVEETGQGPDTQYF
>TRBJ2-1|TRBV27
CASSKAGGSNEQFF
>TRBJ2-1|TRBV5-1
CASSLTPGINNEQFF
>TRBJ2-2|TRBV2
CASSIPQGTGELFF
>TRBJ1-1|TRBV7-3
CASSLFNGQDTEAFF